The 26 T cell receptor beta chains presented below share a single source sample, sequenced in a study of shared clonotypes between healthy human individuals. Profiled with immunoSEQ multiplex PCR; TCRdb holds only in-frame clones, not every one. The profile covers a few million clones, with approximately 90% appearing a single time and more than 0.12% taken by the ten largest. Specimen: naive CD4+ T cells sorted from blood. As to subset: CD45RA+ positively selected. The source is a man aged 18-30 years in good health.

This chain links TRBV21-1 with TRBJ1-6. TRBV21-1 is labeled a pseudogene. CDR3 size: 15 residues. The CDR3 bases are TGTGCCAGCAGCAAAGAAGGTGGGGTAGGTTCACCCCTCCACTTT. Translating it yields CASSKEGGVGSPLHF.

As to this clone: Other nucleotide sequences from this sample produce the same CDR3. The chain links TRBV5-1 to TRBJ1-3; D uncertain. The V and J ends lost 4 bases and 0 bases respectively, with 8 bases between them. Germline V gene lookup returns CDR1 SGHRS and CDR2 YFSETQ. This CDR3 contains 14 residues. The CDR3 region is CASSLGPSGNTIYF. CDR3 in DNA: TGCGCCAGCAGCCTTGGCCCCTCTGGAAACACCATATATTTT.

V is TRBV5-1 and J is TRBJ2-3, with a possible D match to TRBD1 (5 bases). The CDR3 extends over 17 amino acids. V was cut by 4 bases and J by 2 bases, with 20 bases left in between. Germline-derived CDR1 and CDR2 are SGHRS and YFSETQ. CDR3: CASSPRTRTRPTDTQYF. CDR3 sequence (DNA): TGCGCCAGCAGCCCACGGACAAGGACACGACCCACAGATACGCAGTATTTT.

This CDR3 reads CASSIDLGAVREKLFF. The CDR3 DNA sequence: TGTGCCAGTAGTATAGATTTGGGCGCTGTACGGGAAAAACTGTTTTTT. The chain has TRBV19 and TRBJ1-4; D gene ambiguous. CDR1 is LNHDA, CDR2 SQIVND, per germline (reference sequence). V lost 0 bases and J lost 8, with 16 bases in between. CDR3 length: 16 amino acids.

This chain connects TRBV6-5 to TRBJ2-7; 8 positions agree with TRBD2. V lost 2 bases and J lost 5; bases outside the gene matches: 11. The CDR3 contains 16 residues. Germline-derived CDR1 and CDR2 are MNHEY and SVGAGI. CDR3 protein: CASSYDFAGTRNEQYF. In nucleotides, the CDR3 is TGTGCCAGCAGTTACGATTTTGCCGGGACTAGAAACGAGCAGTACTTC.

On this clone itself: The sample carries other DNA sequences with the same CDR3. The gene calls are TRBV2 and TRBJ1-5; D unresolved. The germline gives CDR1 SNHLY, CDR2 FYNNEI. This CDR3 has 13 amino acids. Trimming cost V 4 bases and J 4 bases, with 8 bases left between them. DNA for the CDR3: TGTGCCAGCAGTGGGACTGGGAATCAGCCCCAGCATTTT. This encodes CASSGTGNQPQHF.

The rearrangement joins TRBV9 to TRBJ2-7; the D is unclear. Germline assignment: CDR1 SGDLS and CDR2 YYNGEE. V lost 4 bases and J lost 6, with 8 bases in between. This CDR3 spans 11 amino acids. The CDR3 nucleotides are TGTGCCAGCAGCCTCACCCTCGAGCAGTACTTC. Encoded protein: CASSLTLEQYF. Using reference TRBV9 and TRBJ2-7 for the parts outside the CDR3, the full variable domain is DSGVTQTPKHLITATGQRVTLRCSPRSGDLSVYWYQQSLDQGLQFLIQYYNGEERAKGNILERFSAQQFPDLHSELNLSSLELGDSALYFCASSLTLEQYFGPGTRLTVT.

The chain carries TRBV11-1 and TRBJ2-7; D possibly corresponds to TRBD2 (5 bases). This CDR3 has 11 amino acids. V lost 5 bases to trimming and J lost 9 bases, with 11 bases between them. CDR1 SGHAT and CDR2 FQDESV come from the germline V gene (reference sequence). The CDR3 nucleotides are TGTGCCAGCAGCCTAGACGGAGGGCAGTACTTC. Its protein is CASSLDGGQYF.

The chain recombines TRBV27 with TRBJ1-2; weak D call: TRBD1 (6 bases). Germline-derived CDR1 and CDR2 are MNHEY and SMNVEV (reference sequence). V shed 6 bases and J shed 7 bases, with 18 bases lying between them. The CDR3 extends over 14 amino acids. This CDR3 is CASSPSGGATGYTF. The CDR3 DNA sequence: TGTGCCAGCAGCCCTAGTGGGGGCGCAACTGGCTACACCTTC.

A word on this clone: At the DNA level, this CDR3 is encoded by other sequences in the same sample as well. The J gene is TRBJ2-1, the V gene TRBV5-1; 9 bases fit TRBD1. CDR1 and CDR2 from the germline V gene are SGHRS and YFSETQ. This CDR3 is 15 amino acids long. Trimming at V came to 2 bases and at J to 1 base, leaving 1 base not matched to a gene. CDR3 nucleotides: TGCGCCAGCAGCTTACAGGGGGCGTCCTACAATGAGCAGTTCTTC. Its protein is CASSLQGASYNEQFF.

The CDR3 loop is CASSLLSRDRGYTDTQYF. CDR3 coding DNA: TGTGCCAGCAGCTTATTGTCCCGGGACAGGGGATACACAGATACGCAGTATTTT. The rearrangement uses TRBV7-9 and TRBJ2-3; 10 positions agree with TRBD1. CDR3 length: 18 residues. CDR1 is SEHNR, CDR2 FQNEAQ, per germline (reference sequence). V lost 2 bases, J lost 2 bases, and 10 bases stayed unmatched.

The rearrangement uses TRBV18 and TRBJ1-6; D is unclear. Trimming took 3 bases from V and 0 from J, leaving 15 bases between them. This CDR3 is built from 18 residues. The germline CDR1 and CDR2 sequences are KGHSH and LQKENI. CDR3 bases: TGTGCCAGCTCACCGACGGACTCCTCGAGCTCCTATAATTCACCCCTCCACTTT. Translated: CASSPTDSSSSYNSPLHF.

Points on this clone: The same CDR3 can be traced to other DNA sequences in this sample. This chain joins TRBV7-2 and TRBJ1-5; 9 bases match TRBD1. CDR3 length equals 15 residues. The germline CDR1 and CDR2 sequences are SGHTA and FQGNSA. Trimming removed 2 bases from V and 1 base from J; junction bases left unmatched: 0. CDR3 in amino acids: CASSLTGGSNQPQHF. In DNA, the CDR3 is TGTGCCAGCAGCTTAACAGGGGGCAGCAATCAGCCCCAGCATTTT. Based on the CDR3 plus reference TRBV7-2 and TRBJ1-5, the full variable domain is GAGVSQSPSNKVTEKGKDVELRCDPISGHTALYWYRQSLGQGLEFLIYFQGNSAPDKSGLPSDRFSAERTGGSVSTLTIQRTQQEDSAVYLCASSLTGGSNQPQHFGDGTRLSIL.

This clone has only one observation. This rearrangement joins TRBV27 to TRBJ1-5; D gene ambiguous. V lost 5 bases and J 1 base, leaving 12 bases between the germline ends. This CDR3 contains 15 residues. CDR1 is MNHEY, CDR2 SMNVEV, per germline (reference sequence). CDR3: CASSAQSYSNQPQHF. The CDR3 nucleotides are TGTGCCAGCAGTGCGCAGTCGTACAGCAATCAGCCCCAGCATTTT.

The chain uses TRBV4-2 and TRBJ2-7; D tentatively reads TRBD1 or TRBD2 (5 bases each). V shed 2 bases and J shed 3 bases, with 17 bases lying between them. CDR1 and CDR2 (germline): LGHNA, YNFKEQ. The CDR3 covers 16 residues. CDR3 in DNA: TGTGCCAGCAGCCAACTGGGGCCCGGGGTAAACTACGAGCAGTACTTC. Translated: CASSQLGPGVNYEQYF.

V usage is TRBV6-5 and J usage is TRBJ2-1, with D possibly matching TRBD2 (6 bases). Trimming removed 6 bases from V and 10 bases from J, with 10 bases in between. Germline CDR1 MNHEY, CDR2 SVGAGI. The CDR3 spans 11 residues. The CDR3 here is CASSRGKEQFF. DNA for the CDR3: TGTGCCAGCAGCCGGGGGAAGGAGCAGTTCTTC.

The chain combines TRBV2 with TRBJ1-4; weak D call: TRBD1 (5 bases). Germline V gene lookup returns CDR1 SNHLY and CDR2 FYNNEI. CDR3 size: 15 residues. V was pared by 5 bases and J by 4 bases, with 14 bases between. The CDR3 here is CASSRTGFDNEKLFF. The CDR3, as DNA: TGTGCCAGCAGTCGTACAGGTTTCGATAATGAAAAACTGTTTTTT.

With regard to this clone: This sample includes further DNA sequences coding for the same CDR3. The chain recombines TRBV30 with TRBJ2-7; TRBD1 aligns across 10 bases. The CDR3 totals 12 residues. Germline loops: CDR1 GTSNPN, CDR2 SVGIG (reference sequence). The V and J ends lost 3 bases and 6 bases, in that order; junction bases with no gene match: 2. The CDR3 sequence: CAWSGQGGEQYF. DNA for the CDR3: TGTGCCTGGAGCGGACAGGGGGGCGAGCAGTACTTC.

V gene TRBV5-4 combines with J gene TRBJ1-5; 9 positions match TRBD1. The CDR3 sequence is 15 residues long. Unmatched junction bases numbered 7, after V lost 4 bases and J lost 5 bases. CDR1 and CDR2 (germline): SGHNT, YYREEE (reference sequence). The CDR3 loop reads CASSIQGASHQPQHF. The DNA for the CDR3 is TGTGCCAGCAGCATACAGGGGGCGTCTCATCAGCCCCAGCATTTT.

The CDR3 nucleotides are TGCGCCAGCAGCCAAGATGGCCGGGGGGCTAATGAAAAACTGTTTTTT. It yields the protein CASSQDGRGANEKLFF. The chain is built from TRBV4-1 and TRBJ1-4; the D gene is possibly TRBD1 (5 bases). The CDR3 sequence is 16 residues long. The germline gives CDR1 MGHRA, CDR2 YSYEKL. Trimming left V 0 bases short and J 3 bases short, with 11 bases between.

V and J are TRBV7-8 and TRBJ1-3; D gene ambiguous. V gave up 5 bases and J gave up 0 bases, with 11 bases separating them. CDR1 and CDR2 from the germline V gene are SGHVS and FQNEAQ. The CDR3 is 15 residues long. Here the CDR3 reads CASSLRRDSGNTIYF. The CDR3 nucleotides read TGTGCCAGCAGCCTTCGACGGGACTCTGGAAACACCATATATTTT.

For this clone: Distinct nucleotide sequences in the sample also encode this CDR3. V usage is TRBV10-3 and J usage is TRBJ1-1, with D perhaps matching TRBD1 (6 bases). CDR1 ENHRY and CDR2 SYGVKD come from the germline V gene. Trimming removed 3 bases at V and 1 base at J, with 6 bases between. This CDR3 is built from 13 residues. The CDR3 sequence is CAISDRGNTEAFF. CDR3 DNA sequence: TGTGCCATCAGTGACAGGGGGAACACTGAAGCTTTCTTT.

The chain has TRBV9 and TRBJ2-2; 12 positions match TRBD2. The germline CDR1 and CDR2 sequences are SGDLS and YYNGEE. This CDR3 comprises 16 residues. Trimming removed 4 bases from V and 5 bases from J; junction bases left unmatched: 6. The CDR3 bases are TGTGCCAGCAGCCCCACCGGGACTAGCGGGACCGGGGAGCTGTTTTTT. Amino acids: CASSPTGTSGTGELFF.

The CDR3 nucleotides are TGTGCCAGCAGCCGCAGGGACAGGCCATACGAGCAGTACTTC. It specifies CASSRRDRPYEQYF. This sequence joins TRBV7-2 and TRBJ2-7, with 8 bases identical to TRBD1. CDR1 and CDR2 (germline): SGHTA, FQGNSA. The CDR3 has 14 residues. V lost 5 bases, J lost 4 bases, and 7 bases stayed unmatched.

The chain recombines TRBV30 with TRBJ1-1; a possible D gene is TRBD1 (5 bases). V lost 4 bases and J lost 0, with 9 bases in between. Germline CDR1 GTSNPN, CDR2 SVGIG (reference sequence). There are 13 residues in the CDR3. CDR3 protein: CAWNRGVNTEAFF. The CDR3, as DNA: TGTGCCTGGAATCGGGGGGTGAACACTGAAGCTTTCTTT.

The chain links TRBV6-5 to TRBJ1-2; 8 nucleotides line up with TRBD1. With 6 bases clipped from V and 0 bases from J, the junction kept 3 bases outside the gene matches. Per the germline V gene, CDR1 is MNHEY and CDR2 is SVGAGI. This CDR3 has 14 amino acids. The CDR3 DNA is TGTGCCAGCAGGTCAGGGGGCTCTAACTATGGCTACACCTTC. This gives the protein CASRSGGSNYGYTF.